A single TCR beta chain is shown here with its context. This sample is drawn from a study of blood T cell repertoires in COVID-19. With V trimmed by 4 bases and J by 7 bases, 7 bases remained unmatched. The CDR3 is 15 amino acids. Germline V gene data show CDR1 as SGDLS and CDR2 as YYNGEE. Sequencing used immunoSEQ multiplex PCR; TCRdb keeps in-frame clones, though not all of them. The table has 150,000 or so clones, around 91% seen once; the top ten hold roughly 13%. Sample: peripheral blood. The source is a man aged 18 to 30 with COVID-19, enrolled during active disease. This sequence joins TRBV9 and TRBJ2-1, with 11 bases identical to TRBD1. Here the CDR3 reads CASSFGQGAGNEQFF. The DNA of the CDR3 is TGTGCCAGCAGCTTCGGACAGGGGGCTGGGAATGAGCAGTTCTTC. The complete variable domain, with remaining parts taken from reference TRBV9 and TRBJ2-1, reads DSGVTQTPKHLITATGQRVTLRCSPRSGDLSVYWYQQSLDQGLQFLIQYYNGEERAKGNILERFSAQQFPDLHSELNLSSLELGDSALYFCASSFGQGAGNEQFFGPGTRLTVL.